These 6 T cell receptor beta chains came from one sample sequenced in a study of blood T cells in healthy people across ages. With a J-beta primer mix and a sample-barcoded 5' primer, a second PCR ran about 7 to 12 cycles. Each CDR3 protein gets one entry after TCRdb re-called the 5' RACE reads with MiXCR. Here the sample spans roughly 550,000 distinct CDR3 sequences, 20% to 30% being singletons. This same sample was also part of a study on T cells of mothers and their children.

The sequenced material came from blood. The receptors shown here come from a boy between 10 and 17 years old in good health.

The chain combines TRBV12-3 or TRBV12-4 with TRBJ2-7, with D uncertain. The CDR3 has 14 residues. With 5 bases removed from V and 2 bases from J, the gap between germline ends came to 13 bases. The CDR3 loop is CASSREDVPYEQYF. The CDR3 nucleotides are TGTGCCAGCAGTCGCGAGGACGTCCCCTACGAGCAGTACTTC.

V and J are TRBV28 and TRBJ1-2; unclear D gene. The V end was cut by 3 bases, the J end by 8 bases, with 10 bases between. Germline V gives CDR1 MDHEN, CDR2 SYDVKM. The CDR3 consists of 12 residues. CDR3 nucleotide sequence: TGTGCCAGCAGTTTCGGGAGCGTAGGCTACACCTTC. Its translation: CASSFGSVGYTF.

CDR3 DNA sequence: TGTGCCACCAGTGATTCGACAGTTGGCTACACCTTC. Protein: CATSDSTVGYTF. The gene calls are TRBV24-1 and TRBJ1-2; possibly TRBD1 for D (5 bases). V lost 2 bases and J 7 bases, leaving 7 bases between the germline ends. This CDR3 region has 12 residues. In germline, CDR1 is KGHDR, CDR2 SFDVKD.

The chain has TRBV7-9 and TRBJ2-2; TRBD1 matches 7 bases. This CDR3 is built from 15 residues. Trimming removed 5 bases from V and 3 bases from J; junction bases left unmatched: 6. Germline V gene data show CDR1 as SEHNR and CDR2 as FQNEAQ (reference sequence). CDR3 in DNA: TGTGCCAGCAGCATCACAGGGGACGACACCGGGGAGCTGTTTTTT. Protein product: CASSITGDDTGELFF.

This clonotype was counted between two and nine times. The chain carries TRBV6-2 or TRBV6-3 and TRBJ2-1; 9 positions agree with TRBD1. Germline CDR1 and CDR2: MNHEY and SVGEGT. The CDR3 runs 12 residues. CDR3 loop: CGTGTGQFEQFF. The CDR3 nucleotides are TGTGGGACGGGGACAGGGCAATTCGAGCAGTTCTTC.

The chain has TRBV29-1 and TRBJ1-1, with D unresolved. Between the trimmed V and J ends, which lost 4 bases and 0 bases, there was a span of 12 bases. The CDR3 runs 14 residues. The germline V gene encodes CDR1 SQVTM and CDR2 ANQGSEA. CDR3 DNA: TGCAGCGTTGTGATGGAGTACCTGAACACTGAAGCTTTCTTT. Amino acid sequence: CSVVMEYLNTEAFF.